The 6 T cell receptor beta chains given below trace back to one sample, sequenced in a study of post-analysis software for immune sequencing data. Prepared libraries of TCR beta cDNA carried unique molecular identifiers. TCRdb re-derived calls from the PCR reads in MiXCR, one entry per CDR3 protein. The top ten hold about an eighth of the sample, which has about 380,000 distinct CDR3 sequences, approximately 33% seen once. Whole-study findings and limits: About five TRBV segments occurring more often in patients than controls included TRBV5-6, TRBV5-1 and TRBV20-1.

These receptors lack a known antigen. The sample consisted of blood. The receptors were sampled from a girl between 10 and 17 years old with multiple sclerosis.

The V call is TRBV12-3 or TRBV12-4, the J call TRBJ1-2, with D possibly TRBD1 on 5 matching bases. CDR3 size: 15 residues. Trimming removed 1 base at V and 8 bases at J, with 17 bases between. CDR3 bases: TGTGCCAGCAGTTTAGTGGGGGGACCCAGCGAGGGCTACACCTTC. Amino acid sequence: CASSLVGGPSEGYTF.

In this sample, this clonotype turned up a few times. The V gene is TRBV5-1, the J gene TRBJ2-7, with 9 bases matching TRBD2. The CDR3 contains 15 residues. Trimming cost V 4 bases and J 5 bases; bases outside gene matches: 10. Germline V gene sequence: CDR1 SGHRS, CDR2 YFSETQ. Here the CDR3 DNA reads TGCGCCAGCAGCAACGGGACTAGCCTCGTCAACGAGCAGTACTTC. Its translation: CASSNGTSLVNEQYF. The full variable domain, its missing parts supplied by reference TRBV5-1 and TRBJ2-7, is KAGVTQTPRYLIKTRGQQVTLSCSPISGHRSVSWYQQTPGQGLQFLFEYFSETQRNKGNFPGRFSGRQFSNSRSEMNVSTLELGDSALYLCASSNGTSLVNEQYFGPGTRLTVT.

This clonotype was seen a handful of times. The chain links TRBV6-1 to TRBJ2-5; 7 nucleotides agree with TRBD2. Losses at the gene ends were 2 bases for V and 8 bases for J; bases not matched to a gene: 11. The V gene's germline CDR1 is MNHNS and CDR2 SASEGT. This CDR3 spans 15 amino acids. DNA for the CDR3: TGTGCCAGCAGTGAACTCCGGGACTACTTTGGAACCCAGTACTTC. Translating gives CASSELRDYFGTQYF.

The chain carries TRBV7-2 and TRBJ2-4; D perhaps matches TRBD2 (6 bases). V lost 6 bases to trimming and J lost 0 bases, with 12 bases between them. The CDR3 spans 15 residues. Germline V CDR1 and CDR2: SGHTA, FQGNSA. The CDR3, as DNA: TGTGCCAGCAGGGCCGGGGGATTAGCCAAAAACATTCAGTACTTC. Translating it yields CASRAGGLAKNIQYF.

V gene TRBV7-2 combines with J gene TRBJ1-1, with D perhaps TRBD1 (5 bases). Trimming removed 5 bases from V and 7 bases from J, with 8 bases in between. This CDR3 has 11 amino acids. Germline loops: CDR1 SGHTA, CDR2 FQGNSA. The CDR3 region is CASSTQGEAFF. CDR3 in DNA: TGTGCCAGCAGCACCCAGGGTGAAGCTTTCTTT.

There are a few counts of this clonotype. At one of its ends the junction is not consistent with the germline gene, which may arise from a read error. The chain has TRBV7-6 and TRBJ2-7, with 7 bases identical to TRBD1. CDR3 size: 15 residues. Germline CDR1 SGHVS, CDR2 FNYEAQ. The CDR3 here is CTSSLAKGAYYEQYF. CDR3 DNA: TGTACCAGCAGCTTAGCGAAGGGGGCATACTACGAGCAGTACTTC.